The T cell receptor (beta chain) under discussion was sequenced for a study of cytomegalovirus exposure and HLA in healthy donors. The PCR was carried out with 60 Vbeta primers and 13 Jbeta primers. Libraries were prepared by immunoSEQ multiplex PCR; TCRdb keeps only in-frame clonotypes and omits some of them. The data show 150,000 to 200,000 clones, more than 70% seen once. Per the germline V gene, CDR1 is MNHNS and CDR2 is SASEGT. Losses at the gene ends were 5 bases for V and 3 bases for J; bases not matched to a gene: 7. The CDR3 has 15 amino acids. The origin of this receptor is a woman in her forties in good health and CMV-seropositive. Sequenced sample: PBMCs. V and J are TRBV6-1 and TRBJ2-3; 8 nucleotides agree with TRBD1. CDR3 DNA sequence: TGTGCCAGCAGTTTACAGGGGGTCGAGACAGATACGCAGTATTTT. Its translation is CASSLQGVETDTQYF.